The T cell receptor (beta chain) under discussion was sequenced for a study of graft-versus-host responses after intestinal transplantation. The wider study: Anti-thymocyte globulin induction was given to all recipients, followed by tacrolimus and steroids for about 3 years. General study points: Early after transplant, HvG clones declined as circulating GvH clones peaked. GvH clones were found in recipient marrow; some appeared first in ileum or blood.

The table came from immunoSEQ multiplex PCR; TCRdb's copy has only in-frame clones and leaves some out. The table records 7,000 to 9,500 clones, around a quarter of them present only once. The CDR3 is 14 residues long. Trimming removed 0 bases at V and 3 bases at J, with 9 bases between. Germline values: CDR1 LGHNA, CDR2 YSLEER. The plating included roughly 200,000 irradiated, violet-dye-labeled stimulator cells together with roughly 200,000 CFSE-labeled responder cells. Sorted cells were CFSE-low CD3+CD4+ or CD3+CD8+ proliferating responders. Specimen: alloreactive CD8+ T cells from a mixed lymphocyte reaction culture, collected before transplantation. This sample's subset: CFSE-low proliferating T cells sorted from approximately 6-day pre-transplant mixed lymphocyte reaction (GvH or HvG direction). This sequence originates from a human patient who was an organ donor for intestinal transplantation. The chain is built from TRBV4-3 and TRBJ2-7; D call uncertain. In DNA form, the CDR3 reads TGCGCCAGCAGCCAAGATTCCACCGACTACGAGCAGTACTTC. It translates to CASSQDSTDYEQYF.